This entry lists 24 T cell receptor beta chains sequenced from one sample in a study of blood T cell repertoires in COVID-19. Sequenced by immunoSEQ multiplex PCR; TCRdb stores in-frame clones only, minus some. The table has hundreds of thousands of clones, 85% to 90% seen once. Sequencing was performed on PBMCs or T cells enriched from blood (not recorded which). The source of these receptors is a man aged 18 to 35 who had recovered from COVID-19.

The chain couples TRBV9 to TRBJ2-7, with a weak D call TRBD2 (5 bases). CDR1 is SGDLS and CDR2 is YYNGEE in the germline V gene. Trimming left V 1 base short and J 1 base short, with 15 bases between. This CDR3 spans 16 amino acids. The CDR3 region has the DNA TGTGCCAGCAGCGTAACTGCGACTACTACATCCTACGAGCAGTACTTC. Residues: CASSVTATTTSYEQYF.

This clone was counted a single time. This sequence joins TRBV4-2 and TRBJ2-1, with unresolved D. The CDR3 extends over 17 amino acids. The germline V gene has CDR1 LGHNA and CDR2 YNFKEQ. V lost 0 bases to trimming and J lost 0 bases, with 12 bases between them. The CDR3 reads CASSQDLTRSSYNEQFF. The CDR3 region has the DNA TGTGCCAGCAGCCAAGATCTTACCCGTAGCTCCTACAATGAGCAGTTCTTC.

This rearrangement joins TRBV28 to TRBJ2-6; TRBD1 might be the D (6 bases). CDR3 length: 16 residues. Per the germline V gene, CDR1 is MDHEN and CDR2 is SYDVKM. V was clipped by 7 bases and J by 3 bases, with 16 bases between them. CDR3 residues: CASNNRVGIGANVLTF. In DNA, the CDR3 is TGTGCCAGCAACAACAGGGTTGGAATTGGGGCCAACGTCCTGACTTTC.

The chain joins TRBV7-8 to TRBJ2-7; 7 bases are shared with TRBD2. The junction had 16 bases not matched to a gene; V was cut back by 6 bases and J by 5 bases. From germline, CDR1 is SGHVS and CDR2 FQNEAQ. The CDR3 has 16 amino acids. The chain's CDR3 is CASRPEVGLRGHEQYF. CDR3 bases: TGTGCCAGCAGACCTGAGGTGGGACTAAGGGGCCACGAGCAGTACTTC.

The genes are TRBV27 and TRBJ1-2; 8 bases line up with TRBD1. From germline, CDR1 is MNHEY and CDR2 SMNVEV (reference sequence). Unmatched junction bases numbered 12, after V lost 6 bases and J lost 3 bases. The CDR3 extends over 16 amino acids. The CDR3 sequence: CASRRAGTGWDYGYTF. The CDR3, as DNA: TGTGCCAGCAGAAGGGCCGGGACAGGCTGGGACTATGGCTACACCTTC.

The CDR3 is CASSLGSGQWQNSPLHF. In nucleotides, the CDR3 is TGTGCCAGCAGCTTAGGATCCGGACAATGGCAAAATTCACCCCTCCACTTT. This chain links TRBV7-9 with TRBJ1-6, with D possibly matching TRBD1 (5 bases). Germline V gives CDR1 SEHNR, CDR2 FQNEAQ (reference sequence). The length of the CDR3 is 17 residues. Trimming took 1 base from V and 7 from J, leaving 17 bases between them.

V is TRBV4-3 and J is TRBJ2-2; no clear D. V lost 2 bases and J lost 2, with 6 bases in between. The CDR3 is 14 residues long. Germline V gene sequence: CDR1 LGHNA, CDR2 YSLEER. The CDR3 coding sequence is TGCGCCAGCAGCCAACTAACTAACACCGGGGAGCTGTTTTTT. This gives the protein CASSQLTNTGELFF.

The chain has TRBV7-3 and TRBJ1-1; a possible D gene is TRBD1 (5 bases). Germline V gives CDR1 SGHTA, CDR2 FQGTGA. The CDR3 spans 17 residues. V dropped 2 bases and J dropped 5 bases, with 21 bases sitting between them. The CDR3 nucleotides read TGTGCCAGCAGCTTAGTTGTAATCAGGGCCGGAGAAACTGAAGCTTTCTTT. Translating it yields CASSLVVIRAGETEAFF. Supplemented by reference TRBV7-3 and TRBJ1-1, the full variable domain reads GAGVSQTPSNKVTEKGKYVELRCDPISGHTALYWYRQSLGQGPEFLIYFQGTGAADDSGLPNDRFFAVRPEGSVSTLKIQRTERGDSAVYLCASSLVVIRAGETEAFFGQGTRLTVV.

The chain carries TRBV2 and TRBJ1-1, with D perhaps matching TRBD1 (6 bases). CDR3 length equals 14 residues. The germline V gene encodes CDR1 SNHLY and CDR2 FYNNEI. Trimming took 3 bases from V and 0 from J, leaving 8 bases between them. CDR3 sequence reads: CASSEGQLNTEAFF. Written as DNA, the CDR3 is TGTGCCAGCAGTGAGGGACAACTGAACACTGAAGCTTTCTTT.

This clone has only one observation. V and J are TRBV18 and TRBJ1-2; D gene unclear. The CDR3 has 13 amino acids. CDR1 KGHSH and CDR2 LQKENI come from the germline V gene. V dropped 4 bases and J dropped 6 bases, with 12 bases sitting between them. The CDR3 spells CASSRDPINGYTF. The CDR3 bases are TGTGCCAGCTCACGCGATCCCATTAATGGCTACACCTTC.

V gene TRBV5-1 combines with J gene TRBJ1-4; 9 nucleotides line up with TRBD1. CDR1 SGHRS and CDR2 YFSETQ come from the germline V gene. This CDR3 region has 14 residues. Trimming removed 2 bases from V and 7 bases from J; junction bases left unmatched: 3. CDR3 sequence: CASSFGQGSEKLFF. For the CDR3, the DNA is TGCGCCAGCAGCTTCGGACAGGGGAGTGAAAAACTGTTTTTT.

J is TRBJ1-2 and V is TRBV7-9; 7 nucleotides agree with TRBD1. CDR1 SEHNR and CDR2 FQNEAQ come from the germline V gene (reference sequence). The CDR3 covers 14 residues. The ends lost 3 bases at V and 6 bases at J; junction bases unmatched: 7. The CDR3 sequence: CASSFQGELDGYTF. The CDR3 bases are TGTGCCAGCAGCTTCCAGGGGGAATTAGATGGCTACACCTTC.

The V and J genes are TRBV3-1 (or the pseudogene TRBV3-2) and TRBJ1-6, with 7 nucleotides matching TRBD1. J gave up 0 bases and V 4 bases, and 6 bases lay outside the gene matches. The CDR3 is 17 residues long. Germline CDR1 reads LGHDT; CDR2 reads YNNKEL (reference sequence). The CDR3 DNA reads as TGTGCCAGCAGCCCAGGACGGACAGGCTCCTATAATTCACCCCTCCACTTT. Translating gives CASSPGRTGSYNSPLHF.

This chain connects TRBV7-7 to TRBJ1-6, with D unresolved. CDR3 size: 14 residues. The germline V gene encodes CDR1 SSHAT and CDR2 FNYEAQ (reference sequence). Trimming shortened V by 5 bases and J by 8 bases, and 13 bases separated the two germline ends. CDR3 sequence reads: CASSPGGPHSPLHF. The DNA of the CDR3 is TGTGCCAGCAGCCCGGGAGGGCCCCATTCACCCCTCCACTTT.

V is TRBV24-1 and J is TRBJ2-3; 7 nucleotides match TRBD1. Germline trimming cut 3 bases from V and 5 bases from J; bases unmatched to any gene: 4. Looked up from germline, CDR1 is KGHDR and CDR2 is SFDVKD. There are 14 residues in the CDR3. The CDR3 sequence: CATSDRGQGDTQYF. Written as DNA, the CDR3 is TGTGCCACCAGTGATAGGGGGCAAGGAGATACGCAGTATTTT.

The rearrangement joins TRBV28 to TRBJ1-2, with 9 bases fitting TRBD1. The CDR3 spans 15 residues. Losses at the gene ends were 5 bases for V and 6 bases for J; bases not matched to a gene: 10. CDR1 MDHEN and CDR2 SYDVKM come from the germline V gene. This CDR3 reads CASSVPGQGKDGYTF. CDR3 nucleotide sequence: TGTGCCAGCAGTGTCCCGGGACAGGGTAAGGATGGCTACACCTTC.

This clone appeared a single time. The chain combines TRBV19 with TRBJ1-5, with 7 nucleotides matching TRBD1. After removal of 7 bases from V and 0 bases from J, the junction contained 12 bases not matched to a gene. This CDR3 comprises 17 residues. CDR1 and CDR2 from the germline V gene are LNHDA and SQIVND (reference sequence). CDR3 bases: TGTGCCAGTACCACAACATGGGACAGCCTTAGCAATCAGCCCCAGCATTTT. Encoded protein: CASTTTWDSLSNQPQHF.

V usage is TRBV2 and J usage is TRBJ2-7; 8 bases align to TRBD1. The J segment lost 2 bases and the V segment lost 7 bases, leaving 7 bases of the junction unmatched. The CDR3 spans 14 residues. Germline values: CDR1 SNHLY, CDR2 FYNNEI. For the CDR3, the DNA is TGTGCCAGCACCGCGCAGGGGGCGCCCTACGAGCAGTACTTC. Translated, it gives CASTAQGAPYEQYF.

The J gene is TRBJ2-7, the V gene TRBV28, with D maybe TRBD2 (5 bases). Trimming removed 4 bases at V and 6 bases at J, with 13 bases between. The CDR3 covers 13 residues. Germline loops: CDR1 MDHEN, CDR2 SYDVKM. CDR3 sequence (DNA): TGTGCCAGCAGTTCCAGGACTGGCGCCGAGCAGTACTTC. This gives the protein CASSSRTGAEQYF.

This clone was picked up a small number of times. The genes are TRBV9 and TRBJ1-1; 7 bases line up with TRBD1. Germline V gene sequence: CDR1 SGDLS, CDR2 YYNGEE. There are 13 residues in the CDR3. V shed 7 bases and J 1 base; nucleotides not matched to a gene: 4. The CDR3 DNA follows: TGTGCCAGCGGGGGACAGCCGAACACTGAAGCTTTCTTT. Its protein product is CASGGQPNTEAFF.

This chain joins TRBV5-4 and TRBJ2-2; D is possibly TRBD1 (6 bases). Per germline, CDR1 SGHNT and CDR2 YYREEE (reference sequence). Trimming took 4 bases from V and 6 from J, leaving 16 bases between them. This CDR3 spans 15 amino acids. CDR3 protein: CASSLRLQGPGELFF. The DNA for the CDR3 is TGTGCCAGCAGCCTCCGATTACAGGGTCCCGGGGAGCTGTTTTTT.

The rearrangement links TRBV7-9 to TRBJ2-1; 8 positions match TRBD1. The trim removed 1 base at V and 8 bases at J, leaving 7 bases unmatched. The CDR3 has 15 amino acids. Germline CDR1 SEHNR, CDR2 FQNEAQ (reference sequence). The CDR3 bases are TGTGCCAGCAGCTTAGTAGAACAGGGGGGCGATGAGCAGTTCTTC. Its protein is CASSLVEQGGDEQFF.

This chain joins TRBV30 and TRBJ1-1; a weak D match, TRBD1 (5 bases). V lost 2 bases, J lost 10 bases, and 11 bases lay in between. The CDR3 loop spans 11 amino acids. CDR1 is GTSNPN, CDR2 SVGIG, per germline (reference sequence). This chain's CDR3 is CAWSPRVVAFF. In DNA form, the CDR3 reads TGTGCCTGGAGTCCCAGGGTAGTAGCTTTCTTT.

The V call is TRBV5-1, the J call TRBJ1-2; D gene unclear. The germline V gene has CDR1 SGHRS and CDR2 YFSETQ. V was pared by 4 bases and J by 2 bases, with 9 bases between. This CDR3 contains 13 residues. The CDR3 loop is CASSPAGNYGYTF. The CDR3 DNA sequence: TGCGCCAGCAGCCCCGCGGGGAACTATGGCTACACCTTC.